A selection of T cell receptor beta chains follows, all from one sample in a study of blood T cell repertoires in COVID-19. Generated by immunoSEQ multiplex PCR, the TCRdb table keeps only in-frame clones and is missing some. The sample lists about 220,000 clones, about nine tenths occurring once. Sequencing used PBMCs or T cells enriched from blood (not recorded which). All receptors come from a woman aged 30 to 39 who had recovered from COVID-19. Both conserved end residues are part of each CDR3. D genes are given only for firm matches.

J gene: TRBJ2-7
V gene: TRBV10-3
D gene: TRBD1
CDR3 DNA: TGTGCCATCAACGGACAGGGGGTCGCCTACGAGCAGTACTTC
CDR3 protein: CAINGQGVAYEQYF

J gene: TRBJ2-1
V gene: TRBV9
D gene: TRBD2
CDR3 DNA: TGTGCCAGCAGCGAACTAGCGGGGGGTTTAAATGAGCAGTTCTTC
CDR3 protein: CASSELAGGLNEQFF

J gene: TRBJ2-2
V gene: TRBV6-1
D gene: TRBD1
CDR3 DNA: TGTGCCAGCAGTGAAGATGAGACAGGGGCCGGGGAGCTGTTTTTT
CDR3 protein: CASSEDETGAGELFF

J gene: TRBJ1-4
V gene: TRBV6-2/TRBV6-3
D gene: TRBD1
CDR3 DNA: TGTGCCAGCAGTACCGGGACAGGGGCTGAAAAACTGTTTTTT
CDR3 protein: CASSTGTGAEKLFF

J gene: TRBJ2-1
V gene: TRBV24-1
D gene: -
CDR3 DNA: TGTGCCACCAGTACAGGGGGGGCGATCGATGAGCAGTTCTTC
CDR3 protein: CATSTGGAIDEQFF

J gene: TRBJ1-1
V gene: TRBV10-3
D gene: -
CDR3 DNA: TGTGCCATCAGTGGCAGGGAGGACACTGAAGCTTTCTTT
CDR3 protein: CAISGREDTEAFF

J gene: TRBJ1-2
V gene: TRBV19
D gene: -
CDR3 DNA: TGTGCCAGTAGTCCAAGGGGAGGGGTCGGCTACACCTTC
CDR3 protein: CASSPRGGVGYTF

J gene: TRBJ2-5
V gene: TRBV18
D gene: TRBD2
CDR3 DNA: TGTGCCAGCTCACCCCCCCGGCTAGCGGGGGGGGAGACCCAGTACTTC
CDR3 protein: CASSPPRLAGGETQYF

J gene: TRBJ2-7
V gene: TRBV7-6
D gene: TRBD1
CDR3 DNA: TGTGCCAGCAGCAGGACAGGGCCATCCTACGAGCAGTACTTC
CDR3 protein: CASSRTGPSYEQYF

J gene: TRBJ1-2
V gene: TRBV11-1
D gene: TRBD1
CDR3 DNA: TGTGCCAGCAGATTAGGCCAAACAGGGGGAGATGGCTACACCTTC
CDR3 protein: CASRLGQTGGDGYTF

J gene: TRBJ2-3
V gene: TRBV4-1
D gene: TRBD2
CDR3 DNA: TGCGCCAGCAGCCAAGAGGGCGGGGGGATAGATACGCAGTATTTT
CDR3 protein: CASSQEGGGIDTQYF

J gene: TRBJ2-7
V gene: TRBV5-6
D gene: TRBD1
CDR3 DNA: TGTGCCAGCAGCCTAGGGACAGGGGCCTACGAGCAGTACTTC
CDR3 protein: CASSLGTGAYEQYF

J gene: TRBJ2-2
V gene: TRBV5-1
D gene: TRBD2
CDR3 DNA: TGCGCCAGCTATCTCCAAGCGGGGACCACCGGGGAGCTGTTTTTT
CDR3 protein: CASYLQAGTTGELFF

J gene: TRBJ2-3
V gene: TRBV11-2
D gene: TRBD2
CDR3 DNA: TGTGCCAGCAGGCCGGGACTAGCGGGGGGGCGGGGCACAGATACGCAGTATTTT
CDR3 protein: CASRPGLAGGRGTDTQYF

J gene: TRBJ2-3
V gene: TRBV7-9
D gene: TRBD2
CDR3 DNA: TGTGCCAGCAGCTTAGATAGCGGGGGAGACACAGATACGCAGTATTTT
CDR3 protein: CASSLDSGGDTDTQYF

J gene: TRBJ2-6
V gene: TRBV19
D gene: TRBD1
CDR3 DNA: TGTGCCAGTAGTATCGGGACAGGGTCTGGGGCCAACGTCCTGACTTTC
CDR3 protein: CASSIGTGSGANVLTF

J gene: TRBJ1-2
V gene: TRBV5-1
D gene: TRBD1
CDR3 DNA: TGCGCCAGCACGATACTTCCGGGACAGGGGAATGGCTACACCTTC
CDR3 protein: CASTILPGQGNGYTF

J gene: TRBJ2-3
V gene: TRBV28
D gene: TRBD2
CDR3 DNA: TGTGCCAGCATTGCAGCGGGGGGGCGGGATACGCAGTATTTT
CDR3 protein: CASIAAGGRDTQYF

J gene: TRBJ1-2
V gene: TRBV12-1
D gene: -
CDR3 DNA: TGTGCCAGCAGCTTATGGCTCCTTAACTATGGCTACACCTTC
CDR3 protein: CASSLWLLNYGYTF

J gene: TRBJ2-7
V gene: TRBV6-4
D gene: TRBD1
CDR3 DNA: TGTGCCAGCAGTGCCAACAGGGGTCCAGGGCACGAGCAGTACTTC
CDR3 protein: CASSANRGPGHEQYF

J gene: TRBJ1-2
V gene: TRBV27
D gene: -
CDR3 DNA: TGTGCCAGCAGTGAGACAGCTATTAACTATGGCTACACCTTC
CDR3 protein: CASSETAINYGYTF

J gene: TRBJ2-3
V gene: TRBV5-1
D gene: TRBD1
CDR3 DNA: TGCGCCAGCAGCTTGTTAACGACAGGGATGGATACGCAGTATTTT
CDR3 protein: CASSLLTTGMDTQYF